A selection of T cell receptor beta chains follows, all from one sample in a study of blood T cell repertoires in COVID-19. Sequenced by immunoSEQ multiplex PCR; TCRdb stores in-frame clones only, minus some. The sample has 95,000 to 150,000 clones; 86% are singletons. Source material: peripheral blood. These receptors all come from a human donor in a cohort sampled during active COVID-19. Each CDR3 is given with its conserved first and last residue. The D gene is left open where the match is weak. Size is stated for part of the rows, as once, few or many counts, or as a class when the clone is expanded.

once	.	19	TRBV18	TRBJ2-7	TGTGCCAGCTCACCTTTCTCCGATTCGACTCAACCCCGGGACTACGAGCAGTACTTC	CASSPFSDSTQPRDYEQYF
.	TRBD1	14	TRBV28	TRBJ1-2	TGTGCCAGCAGGACACTCGACAGGGGTCAAGGCTACACCTTC	CASRTLDRGQGYTF
.	TRBD1	11	TRBV24-1	TRBJ1-2	TGTGCCACCAGCGACAGGGGTAGCTACACCTTC	CATSDRGSYTF
.	.	15	TRBV24-1	TRBJ1-5	TGTGCCACCGGCTCGCACACGAATAGCAATCAGCCCCAGCATTTT	CATGSHTNSNQPQHF
.	TRBD2	17	TRBV27	TRBJ2-3	TGTGCCAGCAGTAATACCCCCGGGGGGTGGGGCACAGATACGCAGTATTTT	CASSNTPGGWGTDTQYF
.	.	13	TRBV18	TRBJ1-5	TGTGCCAGCTCGCCAGGGCCCAATCAGCCCCAGCATTTT	CASSPGPNQPQHF
.	.	11	TRBV30	TRBJ1-1	TGTGCCTGGAGTGTCGTCACTGAAGCTTTCTTT	CAWSVVTEAFF
.	.	13	TRBV3-1/TRBV3-2	TRBJ2-5	TGTGCCACTGGGGCCCCACCGTCGGAGACCCAGTACTTC	CATGAPPSETQYF
.	TRBD2	15	TRBV11-3	TRBJ2-1	TGTGCCAGCAGCCCCAGTAGGGGACTAGCCGGCGAGCAGTTCTTC	CASSPSRGLAGEQFF
once	TRBD2	17	TRBV7-2	TRBJ2-5	TGTGCCAGCAGCTCGCTGACGACTAGCGGGAGAGCGAAGACCCAGTACTTC	CASSSLTTSGRAKTQYF
.	.	13	TRBV30	TRBJ2-1	TGTGCCTGGAGTCCTGGGACTTCCCTGGAGCAGTTCTTC	CAWSPGTSLEQFF
.	TRBD1	18	TRBV5-5	TRBJ2-1	TGTGCCAGCAGCTGGACAGGGTCTGGTCGGAGCTCCTACAATGAGCAGTTCTTC	CASSWTGSGRSSYNEQFF
.	.	15	TRBV5-5	TRBJ1-1	TGTGCCAGCAGCTTGATCGGGAGTTTGAACACTGAAGCTTTCTTT	CASSLIGSLNTEAFF
once	.	12	TRBV7-2	TRBJ1-2	TGTGCCAGCAGCTCCCCAGGCGTCGGCTACACCTTC	CASSSPGVGYTF
.	TRBD2	14	TRBV19	TRBJ2-7	TGTGCCAGTAGTAATAGCGGGAGTTTCCACGAGCAGTACTTC	CASSNSGSFHEQYF
once	TRBD2	14	TRBV28	TRBJ2-5	TGTGCCAGCAGTCGCGGGGGGCGGGTACAGACCCAGTACTTC	CASSRGGRVQTQYF
.	.	15	TRBV23-1	TRBJ1-2	TGCGCCAGCAGTCAATCCGTCCAGGGGTGGGAAGGCTACACCTTC	CASSQSVQGWEGYTF
.	.	13	TRBV5-4	TRBJ2-2	TGTGCCAGCAGCTTGGGGAGCGCCGGGGAGCTGTTTTTT	CASSLGSAGELFF
.	TRBD1	15	TRBV11-3	TRBJ1-6	TGTGCCAGCAGCCGACAGGGGGAATATAATTCACCCCTCCACTTT	CASSRQGEYNSPLHF
.	TRBD2	18	TRBV5-6	TRBJ2-1	TGTGCCAGCAGCAATAGGCGGGAGGGCCCTTCCTACTACAATGAGCAGTTCTTC	CASSNRREGPSYYNEQFF
.	TRBD1	14	TRBV7-2	TRBJ2-5	TGTGCCAGCAGCTTAGGCGGGACAGGAGAGACCCAGTACTTC	CASSLGGTGETQYF
once	.	15	TRBV27	TRBJ1-6	TGTGCCAGCAGTTTATCGACAGGTCATGTATCACCCCTCCACTTT	CASSLSTGHVSPLHF